This TCR beta chain was sequenced during a study of metastatic and nonmetastatic thyroid tumors. The wider study: Across blood and tumor or nodule tissue, repertoires from malignant and benign thyroid patients were compared with one another.

TCRdb re-called clones from the PCR reads using MiXCR. Of around 4,200 clones in the sample, roughly 35% are singletons; the top ten hold about 38%. No patient had received any treatment before thyroid surgery. This TCR derives from a male donor with papillary thyroid cancer or a benign thyroid nodule (not recorded which). Some clones in this sample may be carry-over from other donors' samples. Sequenced sample: adjacent normal tissue.

The DNA of the CDR3 is TGTGCCAGCAGCCCCAACAGGGACGAGCAGTACTTC. This translates into CASSPNRDEQYF. The chain joins TRBV7-2 to TRBJ2-7; possibly TRBD1 for D (6 bases). This CDR3 has 12 amino acids. Germline CDR1 SGHTA, CDR2 FQGNSA. Trimming took off 5 bases at V and 5 bases at J, with 10 bases between the two ends.